The sequence of this T cell receptor beta chain was determined in a study of high-grade serous ovarian cancer treatment subgroups. Study outcomes and limitations: Repertoire similarity ranged about 0.095 to 0.79 between tumors of one patient. Repertoire analysis covered CDR3 alone, not CDR1 or CDR2.

The germline V gene encodes CDR1 WNHNN and CDR2 SYGVQD (reference sequence). CDR3 length: 19 residues. Trimming cost V 3 bases and J 1 base, with 22 bases left between them. This clone was observed a single time. The antigen is unknown. The protocol was immunoSEQ multiplex PCR, while the TCRdb copy is restricted to in-frame clones and leaves out a portion. The sample carries about 12,000 clones, about nine tenths recorded once. Tumor samples were taken before definitive surgery or chemotherapy. The sequence was obtained from a human donor with high-grade serous ovarian cancer. The V gene is TRBV10-1, the J gene TRBJ2-1; maybe TRBD2 (6 bases). The sample comprised tumor tissue. The DNA for the CDR3 is TGCGCCAGCAGTGACCAACTAGCTCGGGGAACCCCATCCTACAATGAGCAGTTCTTC. Its translation is CASSDQLARGTPSYNEQFF.